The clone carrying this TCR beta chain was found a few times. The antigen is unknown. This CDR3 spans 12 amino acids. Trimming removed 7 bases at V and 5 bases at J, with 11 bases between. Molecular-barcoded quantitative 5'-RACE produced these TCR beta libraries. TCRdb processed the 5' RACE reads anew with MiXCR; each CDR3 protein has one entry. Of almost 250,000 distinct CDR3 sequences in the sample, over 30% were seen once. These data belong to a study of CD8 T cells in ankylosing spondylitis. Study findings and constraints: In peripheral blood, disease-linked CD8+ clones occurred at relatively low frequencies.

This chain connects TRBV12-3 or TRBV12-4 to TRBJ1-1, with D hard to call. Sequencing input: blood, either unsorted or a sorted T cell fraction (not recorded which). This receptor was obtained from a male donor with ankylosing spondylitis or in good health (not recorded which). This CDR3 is CASTLGWTEAFF. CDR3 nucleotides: TGTGCCAGCACCTTGGGGTGGACTGAAGCTTTCTTT.